This T cell receptor (beta chain) was captured by sequencing in a study of T cell responses to AZD1222 COVID-19 vaccine. V dropped 7 bases and J dropped 3 bases, with 22 bases sitting between them. Germline V lookup: CDR1 MNHEY, CDR2 SVGEGT. The CDR3 loop spans 17 amino acids. Sequencing was performed with immunoSEQ multiplex PCR; in TCRdb, only in-frame clones are kept and a portion is missing. The table lists roughly 120,000 clones, roughly nine tenths of them singletons. The sequence derives from an adult in good health. Sequenced material: peripheral blood, taken on day 0 of AZD1222 vaccination. The chain uses TRBV6-2 or TRBV6-3 and TRBJ1-5; perhaps TRBD1 as D (6 bases). In DNA form, the CDR3 reads TGTGCCAGCACCCCACGTGGGCGGGGGGGCAACAATCAGCCCCAGCATTTT. Its translation: CASTPRGRGGNNQPQHF.